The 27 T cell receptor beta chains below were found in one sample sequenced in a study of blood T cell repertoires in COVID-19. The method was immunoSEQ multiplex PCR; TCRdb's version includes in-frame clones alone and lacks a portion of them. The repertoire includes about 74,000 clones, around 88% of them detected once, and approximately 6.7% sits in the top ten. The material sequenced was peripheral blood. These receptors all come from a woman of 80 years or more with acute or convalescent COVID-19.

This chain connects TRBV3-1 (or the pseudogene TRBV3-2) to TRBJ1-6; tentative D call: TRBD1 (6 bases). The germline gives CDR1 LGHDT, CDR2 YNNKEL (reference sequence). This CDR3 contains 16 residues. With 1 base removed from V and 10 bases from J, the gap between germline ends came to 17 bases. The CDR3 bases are TGTGCCAGCAGCCAAGGGACAGCCCGAAGGAGGTCACCCCTCCACTTT. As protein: CASSQGTARRRSPLHF.

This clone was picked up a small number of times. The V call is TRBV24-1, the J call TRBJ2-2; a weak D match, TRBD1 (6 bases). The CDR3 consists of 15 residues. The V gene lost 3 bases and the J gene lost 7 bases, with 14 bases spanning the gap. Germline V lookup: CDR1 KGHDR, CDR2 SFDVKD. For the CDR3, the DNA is TGTGCCACCAGTGATGGGAACAGGGTTAACGGGGAGCTGTTTTTT. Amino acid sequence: CATSDGNRVNGELFF.

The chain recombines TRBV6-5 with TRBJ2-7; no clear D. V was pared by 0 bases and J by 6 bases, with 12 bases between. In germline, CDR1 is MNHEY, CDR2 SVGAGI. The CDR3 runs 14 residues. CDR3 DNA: TGTGCCAGCAGTTACTCGAATAGCCATATCGAGCAGTACTTC. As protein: CASSYSNSHIEQYF.

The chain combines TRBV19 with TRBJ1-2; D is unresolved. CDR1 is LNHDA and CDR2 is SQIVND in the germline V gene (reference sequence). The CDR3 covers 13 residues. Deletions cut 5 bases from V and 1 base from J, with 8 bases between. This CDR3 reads CASSPLFNYGYTF. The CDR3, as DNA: TGTGCCAGTAGTCCACTGTTTAACTATGGCTACACCTTC.

CDR3 amino acids: CASSLFGTDTQYF. The CDR3 bases are TGTGCCAGCAGTTTATTCGGGACTGATACGCAGTATTTT. The rearrangement links TRBV12-3 or TRBV12-4 to TRBJ2-3; the D gene is possibly TRBD2 (6 bases). The CDR3 runs 13 residues. Trimming left V 2 bases short and J 6 bases short, with 9 bases between.

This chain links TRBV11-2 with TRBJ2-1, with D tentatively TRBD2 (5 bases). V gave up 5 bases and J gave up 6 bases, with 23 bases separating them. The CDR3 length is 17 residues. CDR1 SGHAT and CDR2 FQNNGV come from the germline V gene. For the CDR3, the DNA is TGTGCCAGCAGCATTAGGGTCGGGAAACCTACCCCCAATGAGCAGTTCTTC. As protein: CASSIRVGKPTPNEQFF.

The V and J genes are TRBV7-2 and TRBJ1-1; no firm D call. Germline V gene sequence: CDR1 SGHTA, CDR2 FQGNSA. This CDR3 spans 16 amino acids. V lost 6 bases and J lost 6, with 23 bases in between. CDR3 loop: CASRSRASFSVPEAFF. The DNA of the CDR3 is TGTGCCAGCAGATCCCGAGCAAGTTTCTCGGTGCCTGAAGCTTTCTTT.

CDR3 coding DNA: TGTGCCAGCAGTGGGGCCACCAGCTCCTATAATTCACCCCTCCACTTT. It is translated as CASSGATSSYNSPLHF. This chain links TRBV25-1 with TRBJ1-6; D remains unclear. Looked up from germline, CDR1 is MGHDK and CDR2 is SYGVNS. This CDR3 comprises 16 residues. Trimming cost V 4 bases and J 0 bases, with 10 bases left between them.

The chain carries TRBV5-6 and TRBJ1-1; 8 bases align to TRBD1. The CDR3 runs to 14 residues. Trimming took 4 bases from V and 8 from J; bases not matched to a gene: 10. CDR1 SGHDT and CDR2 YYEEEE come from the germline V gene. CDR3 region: CASSLTGGTGEAFF. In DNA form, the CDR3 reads TGTGCCAGCAGCCTAACAGGGGGAACGGGGGAAGCTTTCTTT. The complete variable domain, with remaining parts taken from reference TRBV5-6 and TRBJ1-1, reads DAGVTQSPTHLIKTRGQQVTLRCSPKSGHDTVSWYQQALGQGPQFIFQYYEEEERQRGNFPDRFSGHQFPNYSSELNVNALLLGDSALYLCASSLTGGTGEAFFGQGTRLTVV.

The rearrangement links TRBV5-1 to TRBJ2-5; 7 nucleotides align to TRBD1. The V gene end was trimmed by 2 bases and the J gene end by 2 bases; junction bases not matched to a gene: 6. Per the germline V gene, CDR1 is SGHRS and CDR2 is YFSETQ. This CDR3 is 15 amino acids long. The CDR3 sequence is CASSFNRGQQETQYF. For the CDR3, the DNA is TGCGCCAGCAGCTTCAACAGGGGTCAACAAGAGACCCAGTACTTC.

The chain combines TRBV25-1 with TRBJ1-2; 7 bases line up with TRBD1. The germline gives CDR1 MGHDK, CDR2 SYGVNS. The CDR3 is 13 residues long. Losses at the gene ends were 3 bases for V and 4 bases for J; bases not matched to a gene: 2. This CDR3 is CASSETGIYGYTF. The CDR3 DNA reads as TGTGCCAGCAGTGAGACAGGGATCTATGGCTACACCTTC.

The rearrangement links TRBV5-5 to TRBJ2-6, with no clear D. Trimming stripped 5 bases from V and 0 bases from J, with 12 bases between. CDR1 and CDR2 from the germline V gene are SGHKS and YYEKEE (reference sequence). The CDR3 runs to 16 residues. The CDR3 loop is CASSSQLVSGANVLTF. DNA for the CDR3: TGTGCCAGCAGTTCACAGTTGGTCTCTGGGGCCAACGTCCTGACTTTC.

CDR3 residues: CASTRLAGGQGELFF. CDR3 DNA: TGCGCCAGCACCAGACTAGCGGGAGGCCAGGGGGAGCTGTTTTTT. The rearrangement links TRBV5-1 to TRBJ2-2; 13 bases map to TRBD2. This CDR3 is 15 amino acids long. Trimming removed 6 bases from V and 8 bases from J; junction bases left unmatched: 7. Germline V gene lookup returns CDR1 SGHRS and CDR2 YFSETQ.

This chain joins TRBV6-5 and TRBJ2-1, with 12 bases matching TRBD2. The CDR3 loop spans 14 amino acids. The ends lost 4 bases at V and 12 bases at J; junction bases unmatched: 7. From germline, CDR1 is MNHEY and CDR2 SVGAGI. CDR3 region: CASSSLTSGSRQFF. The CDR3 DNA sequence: TGTGCCAGCAGTTCTCTGACTAGCGGGAGTCGGCAGTTCTTC.

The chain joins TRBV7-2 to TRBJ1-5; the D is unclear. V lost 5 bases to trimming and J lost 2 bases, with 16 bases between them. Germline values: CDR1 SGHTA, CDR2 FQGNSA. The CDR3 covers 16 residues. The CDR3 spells CASSQNSPQGNQPQHF. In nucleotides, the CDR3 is TGTGCCAGCAGCCAAAACTCACCTCAGGGCAATCAGCCCCAGCATTTT.

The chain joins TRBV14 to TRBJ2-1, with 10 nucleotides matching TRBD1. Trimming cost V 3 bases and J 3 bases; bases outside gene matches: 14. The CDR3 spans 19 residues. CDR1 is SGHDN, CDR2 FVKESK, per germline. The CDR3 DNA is TGTGCCAGCAGCCACCCGCGGGACAGGGGAGTGAAGAACTACAATGAGCAGTTCTTC. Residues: CASSHPRDRGVKNYNEQFF.

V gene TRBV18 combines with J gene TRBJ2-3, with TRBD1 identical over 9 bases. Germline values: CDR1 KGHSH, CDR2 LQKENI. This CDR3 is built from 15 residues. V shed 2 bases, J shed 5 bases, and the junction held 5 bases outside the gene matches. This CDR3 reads CASSPETGGIDTQYF. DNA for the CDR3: TGTGCCAGCTCACCAGAAACAGGGGGCATAGATACGCAGTATTTT.

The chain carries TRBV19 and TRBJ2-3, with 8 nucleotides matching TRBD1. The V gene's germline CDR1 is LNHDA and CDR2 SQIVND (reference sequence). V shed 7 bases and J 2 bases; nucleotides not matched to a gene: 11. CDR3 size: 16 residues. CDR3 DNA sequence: TGTGCCAGTAAGGGCAGGGGGCGCGCGGTCACAGATACGCAGTATTTT. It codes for CASKGRGRAVTDTQYF.

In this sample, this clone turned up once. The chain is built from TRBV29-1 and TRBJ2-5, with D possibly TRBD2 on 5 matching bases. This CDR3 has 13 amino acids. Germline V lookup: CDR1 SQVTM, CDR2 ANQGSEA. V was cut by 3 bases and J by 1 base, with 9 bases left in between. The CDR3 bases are TGCAGCGTTGAGGAGGTCGTCCAAGAGACCCAGTACTTC. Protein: CSVEEVVQETQYF.

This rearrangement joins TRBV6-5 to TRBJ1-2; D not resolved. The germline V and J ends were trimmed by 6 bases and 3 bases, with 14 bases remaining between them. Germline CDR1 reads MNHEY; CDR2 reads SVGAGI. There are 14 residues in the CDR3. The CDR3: CASRTADLYYGYTF. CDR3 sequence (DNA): TGTGCCAGCAGGACTGCCGACTTGTACTATGGCTACACCTTC.

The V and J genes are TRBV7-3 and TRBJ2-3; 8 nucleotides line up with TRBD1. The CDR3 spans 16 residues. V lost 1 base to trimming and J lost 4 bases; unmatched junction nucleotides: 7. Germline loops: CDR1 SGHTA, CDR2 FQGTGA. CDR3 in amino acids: CASSLIRDRSPDTQYF. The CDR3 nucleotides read TGTGCCAGCAGCTTAATCCGGGACAGGAGTCCAGATACGCAGTATTTT.

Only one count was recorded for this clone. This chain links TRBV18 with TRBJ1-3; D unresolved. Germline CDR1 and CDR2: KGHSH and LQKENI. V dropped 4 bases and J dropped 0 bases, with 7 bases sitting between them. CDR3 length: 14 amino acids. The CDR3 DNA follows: TGTGCCAGCTCACGAGGGAACTCTGGAAACACCATATATTTT. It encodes CASSRGNSGNTIYF.

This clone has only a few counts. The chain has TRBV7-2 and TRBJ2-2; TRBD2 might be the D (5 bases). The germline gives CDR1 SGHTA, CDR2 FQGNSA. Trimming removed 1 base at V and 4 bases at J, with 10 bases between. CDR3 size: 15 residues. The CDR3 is CASSLVRGRTGELFF. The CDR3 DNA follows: TGTGCCAGCAGCTTAGTCCGGGGTCGCACCGGGGAGCTGTTTTTT.

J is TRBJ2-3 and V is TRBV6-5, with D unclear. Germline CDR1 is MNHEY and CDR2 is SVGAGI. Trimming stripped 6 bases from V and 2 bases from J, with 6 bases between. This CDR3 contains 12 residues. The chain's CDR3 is CASRLNTDTQYF. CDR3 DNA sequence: TGTGCCAGCAGACTCAACACAGATACGCAGTATTTT.

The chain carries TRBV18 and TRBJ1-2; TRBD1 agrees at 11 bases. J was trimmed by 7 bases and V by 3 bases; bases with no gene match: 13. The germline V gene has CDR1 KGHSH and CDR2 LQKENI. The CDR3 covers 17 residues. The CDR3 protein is CASSPNVRPGQGGGYTF. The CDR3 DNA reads TGTGCCAGCTCACCTAATGTGCGACCGGGACAGGGGGGTGGCTACACCTTC.

The CDR3 spells CASSEGDRGFKNIQYF. CDR3 DNA: TGTGCCAGCAGCGAGGGGGACAGGGGGTTCAAAAACATTCAGTACTTC. V is TRBV7-8 and J is TRBJ2-4; TRBD1 matches at 11 bases. Looked up from germline, CDR1 is SGHVS and CDR2 is FQNEAQ. CDR3 size: 16 residues. Germline trimming cut 5 bases from V and 3 bases from J; bases unmatched to any gene: 6.

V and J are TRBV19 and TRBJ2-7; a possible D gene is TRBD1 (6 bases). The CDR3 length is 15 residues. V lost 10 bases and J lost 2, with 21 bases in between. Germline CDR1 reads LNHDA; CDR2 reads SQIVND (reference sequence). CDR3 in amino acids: CATYGWAQGTYEQYF. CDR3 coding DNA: TGTGCCACATATGGTTGGGCACAGGGCACCTACGAGCAGTACTTC.